This T cell receptor (beta chain) was observed in a study of control samples from healthy donors and cancer patients. Generated by immunoSEQ multiplex PCR, the TCRdb table keeps only in-frame clones and is missing some. The table includes some 120,000 clones, more than 85% detected once. The CDR3 is 13 residues long. Germline V lookup: CDR1 GTSNPN, CDR2 SVGIG (reference sequence). Trimming left V 2 bases short and J 5 bases short, with 10 bases between. The sequencing input was blood. The clonotype comes from a man aged 18 to 30 in good health. The chain joins TRBV30 to TRBJ1-5, with D uncertain. The CDR3 loop reads CAWSSWSYQPQHF. The DNA of the CDR3 is TGTGCCTGGAGTTCCTGGAGTTATCAGCCCCAGCATTTT.